The 3 T cell receptor beta chains given below trace back to one sample, sequenced in a study of blood T cell repertoires in COVID-19. The method was immunoSEQ multiplex PCR; TCRdb's version includes in-frame clones alone and lacks a portion of them. The table includes 200,000 to 300,000 clones, about three quarters detected once. Sequenced: peripheral blood. These TCRs come from a woman older than 75 with acute or convalescent COVID-19.

This sequence joins TRBV19 and TRBJ1-5, with TRBD1 identical over 7 bases. The ends lost 3 bases at V and 2 bases at J; junction bases unmatched: 10. Looked up from germline, CDR1 is LNHDA and CDR2 is SQIVND (reference sequence). The CDR3 is made up of 17 amino acids. CDR3 sequence (DNA): TGTGCCAGTAGTATTGGTGGGACAGCGGCTGGCAATCAGCCCCAGCATTTT. Residues: CASSIGGTAAGNQPQHF.

The V gene is TRBV2, the J gene TRBJ1-2, with D perhaps TRBD1 (5 bases). Germline V lookup: CDR1 SNHLY, CDR2 FYNNEI. The CDR3 consists of 14 residues. Trimming left V 6 bases short and J 4 bases short, with 15 bases between. In DNA, the CDR3 is TGTGCCAGCAGAGCCCAGGGAGGCCCCTATGGCTACACCTTC. This codes for CASRAQGGPYGYTF.

In its sample, this clone was seen once. This chain links TRBV19 with TRBJ1-6, with 9 bases lining up with TRBD1. The CDR3 has 14 amino acids. Germline CDR1 LNHDA, CDR2 SQIVND (reference sequence). With 7 bases clipped from V and 8 bases from J, the junction kept 6 bases outside the gene matches. The CDR3 region is CASMGQGADSPLHF. Written as DNA, the CDR3 is TGTGCCAGTATGGGACAGGGTGCAGATTCACCCCTCCACTTT. Full variable domain (outside the CDR3, taken from reference TRBV19 and TRBJ1-6): DGGITQSPKYLFRKEGQNVTLSCEQNLNHDAMYWYRQDPGQGLRLIYYSQIVNDFQKGDIAEGYSVSREKKESFPLTVTSAQKNPTAFYLCASMGQGADSPLHFGNGTRLTVT.